This T cell receptor beta chain originates from a study of blood T cells in healthy people across ages. The CDR3 consists of 16 residues. The germline V gene has CDR1 LGHNA and CDR2 YSLEER. V lost 0 bases and J lost 1, with 12 bases in between. PCR was performed a second time for about 6 to 11 cycles using a sample-barcoded 5' primer and a J-beta primer mix. Researchers report that each sample yielded at least 2.5 million CDR3-containing paired-end reads. TCRdb redid the calling of the 5' RACE reads with MiXCR, one entry per CDR3 protein. Of fewer than 800,000 distinct CDR3 sequences listed, around 25% are singletons. The table lists this clonotype with a few counts. The data also belong to a second study, concerning T cells of mothers and their children. That paper notes: In unrelated and related pairs, TCR recombination output is shaped in a similar way by thymic selection.

The V gene is TRBV4-3, the J gene TRBJ2-5; perhaps TRBD1 as D (6 bases). This receptor was identified in a boy aged 5-17 years in good health. Sequencing was done on a sample of blood. CDR3 region: CASSQDTVRGQETQYF. In nucleotides, the CDR3 is TGCGCCAGCAGCCAAGATACCGTCAGGGGCCAAGAGACCCAGTACTTC.